Below, 5 T cell receptor beta chains from the same sample are listed, as sequenced in a study of T cells in Graves' hyperthyroidism and ophthalmopathy. Amplified regions were TCR beta CDR3 sequences from RNA transcripts. TCR CDR3 regions were first amplified by RT-PCR with HTBI primers. Each CDR3 protein gets one entry after TCRdb re-called the multiplex PCR reads with MiXCR. The data hold hundreds of thousands of distinct CDR3 sequences, with 17% observed a single time. Sequenced material: blood. The receptors stem from a woman younger than 30 with Graves' ophthalmopathy.

This clonotype showed up many times. The V and J genes are TRBV30 and TRBJ1-2; maybe TRBD1 (5 bases). The V end was cut by 3 bases, the J end by 9 bases, with 14 bases between. This CDR3 spans 12 amino acids. Germline CDR1 and CDR2: GTSNPN and SVGIG (reference sequence). The CDR3 nucleotides are TGTGCCTGGAGGGGGACCGGGGATCGCTACACCTTC. Its protein is CAWRGTGDRYTF.

Many counts were recorded for this clonotype. DNA for the CDR3: TGTGCCACCTTCTACACGGGGAATTCACCCCTCCACTTT. It translates to CATFYTGNSPLHF. The chain employs TRBV2 and TRBJ1-6; D gene uncertain. CDR1 is SNHLY and CDR2 is FYNNEI in the germline V gene. The germline V and J ends were trimmed by 10 bases and 7 bases, with 14 bases remaining between them. The CDR3 is 13 amino acids. The variable domain in full, completed from reference TRBV2 and TRBJ1-6, reads EPEVTQTPSHQVTQMGQEVILRCVPISNHLYFYWYRQILGQKVEFLVSFYNNEISEKSEIFDDQFSVERPDGSNFTLKIRSTKLEDSAMYFCATFYTGNSPLHFGNGTRLTVT.

This clonotype appeared a few times. V gene TRBV6-1 combines with J gene TRBJ2-7, with 8 nucleotides matching TRBD1. This CDR3 spans 14 amino acids. J was trimmed by 5 bases and V by 5 bases; bases with no gene match: 8. CDR1 is MNHNS, CDR2 SASEGT, per germline. CDR3 in amino acids: CASSYGTGGNEQYF. DNA for the CDR3: TGTGCCAGCAGTTACGGCACAGGGGGAAACGAGCAGTACTTC.

This clonotype occurred many times. The chain is built from TRBV5-1 and TRBJ2-5; the D is unclear. With 0 bases removed from V and 8 bases from J, the gap between germline ends came to 8 bases. The CDR3 length is 12 residues. Germline CDR1 SGHRS, CDR2 YFSETQ. CDR3 region: CASSLEWETQYF. The CDR3 DNA sequence: TGCGCCAGCAGCTTGGAATGGGAAACCCAGTACTTC.

The rearrangement uses TRBV10-2 and TRBJ1-1; 10 bases agree with TRBD1. The CDR3 spans 16 residues. The germline V gene has CDR1 WSHSY and CDR2 SAAADI. V lost 2 bases to trimming and J lost 4 bases; unmatched junction nucleotides: 7. The CDR3 DNA reads as TGCGCCAGCAGTGAGCCCCGGGACAGGGGTTTCACTGAAGCTTTCTTT. Its protein is CASSEPRDRGFTEAFF.